One sample yielded the 9 T cell receptor beta chains listed below, sequenced in a study of beta chain features in type 1 diabetes. Reverse transcription of all isolated RNA meant that expressed TCRB transcripts were sequenced. Profiling relied on immunoSEQ multiplex PCR, and the TCRdb table lists in-frame clones only, not all of them. The sample contains 450,000 or so clones, roughly 11% of which appear only once. Sequencing used naive CD4+ T cells from blood. The receptors derive from a woman under 30 in good health.

This clone showed up just a few times. The chain is built from TRBV4-1 and TRBJ1-2; no firm D call. V was clipped by 1 base and J by 0 bases, with 12 bases between them. CDR1 and CDR2 (germline): MGHRA, YSYEKL. This CDR3 has 16 amino acids. DNA for the CDR3: TGCGCCAGCAGCCAAGCCCGCAGCAGAGCTAACTATGGCTACACCTTC. It specifies CASSQARSRANYGYTF.

This clone has just one count. The V call is TRBV7-2, the J call TRBJ2-7; D gene uncertain. The V and J ends lost 1 base and 2 bases respectively, with 6 bases between them. Germline-derived CDR1 and CDR2 are SGHTA and FQGNSA. The CDR3 is 13 residues long. The CDR3 nucleotides read TGTGCCAGCAGCTTAGAGAAGACCTACGAGCAGTACTTC. Translating gives CASSLEKTYEQYF.

This clone occurred a few times. The chain couples TRBV7-2 to TRBJ2-1, with D unclear. Trimming removed 1 base from V and 3 bases from J, with 7 bases in between. The length of the CDR3 is 14 residues. Germline CDR1 and CDR2: SGHTA and FQGNSA. CDR3: CASSLGAHYNEQFF. The CDR3 bases are TGTGCCAGCAGCTTAGGGGCGCACTACAATGAGCAGTTCTTC. Full variable domain (outside the CDR3, taken from reference TRBV7-2 and TRBJ2-1): GAGVSQSPSNKVTEKGKDVELRCDPISGHTALYWYRQSLGQGLEFLIYFQGNSAPDKSGLPSDRFSAERTGGSVSTLTIQRTQQEDSAVYLCASSLGAHYNEQFFGPGTRLTVL.

This clone was recorded a few times. V usage is TRBV2 and J usage is TRBJ1-1; D is possibly TRBD1 (5 bases). Germline V lookup: CDR1 SNHLY, CDR2 FYNNEI. V dropped 1 base and J dropped 6 bases, with 12 bases sitting between them. This CDR3 has 14 amino acids. CDR3 residues: CASSEGRRGPEAFF. CDR3 nucleotide sequence: TGTGCCAGCAGTGAAGGGAGAAGGGGCCCTGAAGCTTTCTTT.

V usage is TRBV4-1 and J usage is TRBJ2-1; D is possibly TRBD1 (5 bases). CDR1 and CDR2 from the germline V gene are MGHRA and YSYEKL. V lost 2 bases to trimming and J lost 7 bases, with 15 bases between them. This CDR3 has 15 amino acids. The CDR3 here is CASSQSYTGLNEQFF. The CDR3 DNA follows: TGCGCCAGCAGCCAAAGCTATACAGGTTTGAATGAGCAGTTCTTC.

This clone was detected a few times. The chain is built from TRBV25-1 and TRBJ2-2; D may correspond to TRBD1 or TRBD2 (5 bases each). V was trimmed by 8 bases and J by 2 bases, leaving 9 bases between them. The CDR3 has 13 amino acids. From germline, CDR1 is MGHDK and CDR2 SYGVNS. CDR3 sequence (DNA): TGTGCCAGCGGGGGTATAAACACCGGGGAGCTGTTTTTT. Encoded protein: CASGGINTGELFF.

This clone was seen a handful of times. The J gene is TRBJ2-7, the V gene TRBV29-1; D gene unclear. The germline CDR1 and CDR2 sequences are SQVTM and ANQGSEA. The germline V and J ends were trimmed by 1 base and 0 bases, with 13 bases remaining between them. The CDR3 is 15 residues long. CDR3 coding DNA: TGCAGCGTTGAAGTTAGGCTCTCATACTCCTACGAGCAGTACGTC. It encodes CSVEVRLSYSYEQYV.

This clone was picked up a small number of times. The chain recombines TRBV5-1 with TRBJ1-6; D possibly corresponds to TRBD1 (6 bases). V lost 0 bases, J lost 10 bases, and 8 bases lay in between. From germline, CDR1 is SGHRS and CDR2 YFSETQ. The CDR3 extends over 13 amino acids. In nucleotides, the CDR3 is TGCGCCAGCAGCTTGGAACAGGGATCACCCCTCCACTTT. This gives the protein CASSLEQGSPLHF.

This clone occurred a few times. The chain has TRBV9 and TRBJ2-5; tentatively, D is TRBD1 (5 bases). Trimming took off 4 bases at V and 1 base at J, with 8 bases between the two ends. The length of the CDR3 is 13 residues. Germline V gene lookup returns CDR1 SGDLS and CDR2 YYNGEE. This CDR3 is CASSKTVQETQYF. The CDR3 coding sequence is TGTGCCAGCAGCAAGACAGTCCAAGAGACCCAGTACTTC.